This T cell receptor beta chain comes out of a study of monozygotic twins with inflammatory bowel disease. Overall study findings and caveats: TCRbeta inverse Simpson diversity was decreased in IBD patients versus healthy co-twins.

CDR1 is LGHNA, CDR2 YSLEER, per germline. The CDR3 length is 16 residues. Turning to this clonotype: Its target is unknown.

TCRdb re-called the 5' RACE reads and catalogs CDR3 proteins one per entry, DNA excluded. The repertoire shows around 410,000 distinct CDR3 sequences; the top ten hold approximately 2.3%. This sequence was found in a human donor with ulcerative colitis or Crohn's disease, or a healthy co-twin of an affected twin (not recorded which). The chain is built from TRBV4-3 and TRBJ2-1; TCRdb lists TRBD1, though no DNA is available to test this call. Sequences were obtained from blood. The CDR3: CASSQETGGRGNEQFF.